What follows are 10 T cell receptor beta chains derived from one specimen sequenced in a study of blood T cell repertoires in COVID-19. TCRdb keeps only in-frame clones here, not all; method: immunoSEQ multiplex PCR. The sample holds about 150,000 clones; under 90% are singletons and the top ten take roughly 34%. Sequences were obtained from peripheral blood. Source of these receptors: a human donor in a cohort sampled during active COVID-19.

This chain links TRBV5-6 with TRBJ2-3, with D maybe TRBD2 (7 bases). Trimming took 1 base from V and 4 from J, leaving 16 bases between them. The germline V gene has CDR1 SGHDT and CDR2 YYEEEE. The CDR3 runs to 16 residues. The CDR3 DNA sequence: TGTGCCAGCAGCTTGATTGGCGGGGGCCACGCAGATACGCAGTATTTT. Its translation is CASSLIGGGHADTQYF.

This chain connects TRBV7-2 to TRBJ2-7, with TRBD2 as a possible D gene (6 bases). Looked up from germline, CDR1 is SGHTA and CDR2 is FQGNSA. Trimming removed 4 bases from V and 3 bases from J, with 10 bases in between. CDR3 length: 13 amino acids. CDR3 DNA sequence: TGTGCCAGCAGCTACTTGGGGGGCTACGAGCAGTACTTC. It encodes CASSYLGGYEQYF.

This rearrangement joins TRBV15 to TRBJ2-4, with a weak D call TRBD1 (6 bases). The CDR3 spans 17 residues. Germline V gene data show CDR1 as LNHNV and CDR2 as YYDKDF (reference sequence). Trimming removed 2 bases at V and 3 bases at J, with 17 bases between. The CDR3 sequence: CATSRSGVDRGKNIQYF. CDR3 nucleotide sequence: TGTGCCACCAGCAGAAGTGGAGTGGACAGAGGCAAAAACATTCAGTACTTC.

The rearrangement uses TRBV5-1 and TRBJ2-7, with TRBD1 matching 10 bases. The germline gives CDR1 SGHRS, CDR2 YFSETQ. Trimming took 4 bases from V and 4 from J; bases not matched to a gene: 2. This CDR3 has 13 residues. The CDR3 loop reads CASSPDRGYEQYF. CDR3 DNA: TGCGCCAGCAGCCCGGACAGGGGGTACGAGCAGTACTTC.

The rearrangement links TRBV11-3 to TRBJ2-7, with TRBD1 identical over 8 bases. The CDR3 is 15 residues long. Unmatched junction bases numbered 7, after V lost 1 base and J lost 5 bases. Germline V gene data show CDR1 as SGHNT and CDR2 as YENEEA. CDR3 bases: TGTGCCAGCAGCTTAGCCTGGGACAGGCGGGACGAGCAGTACTTC. Translating gives CASSLAWDRRDEQYF.

The rearrangement links TRBV11-3 to TRBJ2-4, with a tentative D call TRBD1 (6 bases). The V gene's germline CDR1 is SGHNT and CDR2 YENEEA. The germline V and J ends were trimmed by 4 bases and 0 bases, with 25 bases remaining between them. This CDR3 contains 20 residues. Written as DNA, the CDR3 is TGTGCCAGCAGCTCCTTTGGCTATCCGGGACAAGATATAGCCAAAAACATTCAGTACTTC. It encodes CASSSFGYPGQDIAKNIQYF.

J is TRBJ1-1 and V is TRBV7-9; tentative D call: TRBD1 (6 bases). V was shortened by 0 bases and J by 7 bases, with 12 bases between the two germline ends. Germline loops: CDR1 SEHNR, CDR2 FQNEAQ (reference sequence). The CDR3 has 14 amino acids. DNA for the CDR3: TGTGCCAGCAGCTTAGCGGGGGCACTCGTTGAAGCTTTCTTT. It translates to CASSLAGALVEAFF.

The V call is TRBV7-9, the J call TRBJ2-3; 12 bases are a match to TRBD2. Germline V gene sequence: CDR1 SEHNR, CDR2 FQNEAQ (reference sequence). CDR3 length equals 17 residues. V trimming: 1 base; J trimming: 2 bases; junction bases outside the gene matches: 4. The chain's CDR3 is CASSLVGLAGYTDTQYF. Here the CDR3 DNA reads TGTGCCAGCAGCTTAGTTGGACTAGCGGGGTACACAGATACGCAGTATTTT.

The chain joins TRBV12-3 or TRBV12-4 to TRBJ1-2; D is possibly TRBD1 (5 bases). V was clipped by 6 bases and J by 8 bases, with 16 bases between them. There are 13 residues in the CDR3. The CDR3 loop is CASSPGLQGGYTF. CDR3 DNA: TGTGCCAGCAGCCCCGGGCTTCAGGGAGGCTACACCTTC.

V usage is TRBV4-3 and J usage is TRBJ1-4, with a possible D match to TRBD1 (5 bases). V lost 2 bases to trimming and J lost 7 bases, with 17 bases between them. The CDR3 has 16 amino acids. In germline, CDR1 is LGHNA, CDR2 YSLEER. CDR3 nucleotides: TGCGCCAGCAGCCAATTCCTGGGGGGTAGAGGTGAAAAACTGTTTTTT. Translation: CASSQFLGGRGEKLFF.